This is a list of T cell receptor beta chains from one sample in a study of blood T cell repertoires in COVID-19. Measured with immunoSEQ multiplex PCR; TCRdb has only the in-frame clones, and not every one. The table has about 250,000 clones, approximately 83% seen once; the top ten hold roughly 9.8%. The sample consisted of peripheral blood. These receptors were collected from an elderly man with acute or convalescent COVID-19. Both conserved end residues are part of each CDR3. A D gene is named only where the DNA matches it firmly. Clone size is not always given. Where it is, it says once, few, many or a class for expanded clones.

v_call	j_call	d_call	clone_size	cdr3_aa	cdr3_nt
TRBV6-6	TRBJ1-2	TRBD1	-	CASITTGAAGIYTF	TGTGCCAGCATAACCACAGGGGCCGCCGGGATCTACACCTTC
TRBV10-2	TRBJ1-3	TRBD1	-	CASRPGQGSGNTIYF	TGCGCCAGCAGGCCGGGACAGGGATCCGGAAACACCATATATTTT
TRBV12-3/TRBV12-4	TRBJ2-1	-	-	CASSSPGLKFF	TGTGCCAGCAGTTCCCCGGGTCTGAAGTTCTTC
TRBV7-3	TRBJ2-7	-	many	CASSLNNLEGNSYEQYF	TGTGCCAGCAGCTTAAATAATCTGGAGGGGAATTCCTACGAGCAGTACTTC
TRBV28	TRBJ1-5	-	once	CASSRPRGGGQPQHF	TGTGCCAGCAGCCGACCCAGGGGAGGGGGTCAGCCCCAGCATTTT
TRBV7-3	TRBJ2-1	TRBD1	-	CASSLTPGTGQFF	TGTGCCAGCAGCTTAACCCCCGGGACAGGGCAGTTCTTC
TRBV19	TRBJ2-7	TRBD1	-	CASREQGSPAYEQYF	TGTGCCAGTAGAGAACAGGGGTCGCCGGCCTACGAGCAGTACTTC
TRBV4-1	TRBJ1-4	-	-	CASNRAGDEKLFF	TGCGCCAGCAACAGGGCCGGTGATGAAAAACTGTTTTTT
TRBV5-1	TRBJ2-3	-	-	CASSLAYRATDTQYF	TGCGCCAGCAGCTTGGCTTACAGGGCTACAGATACGCAGTATTTT
TRBV2	TRBJ1-4	-	-	CASVRDFDEKLFF	TGTGCCAGCGTCCGGGATTTTGATGAAAAACTGTTTTTT
TRBV24-1	TRBJ1-5	TRBD1	-	CATRDRVPRQPQHF	TGTGCCACCCGTGACAGGGTTCCCCGGCAGCCCCAGCATTTT
TRBV19	TRBJ1-5	TRBD1	-	CASSHGQGNQPQHF	TGTGCCAGTAGCCACGGACAGGGGAATCAGCCCCAGCATTTT
TRBV7-9	TRBJ2-5	-	-	CASSPGLLSVETQYF	TGTGCCAGCAGCCCGGGACTCCTTAGTGTAGAGACCCAGTACTTC
TRBV19	TRBJ1-5	TRBD1	-	CASKNGQGAQPQHF	TGTGCCAGTAAAAACGGACAGGGGGCTCAGCCCCAGCATTTT
TRBV6-5	TRBJ2-7	-	-	CASSYSWEGGRYEQYF	TGTGCCAGCAGTTACTCGTGGGAGGGGGGGAGGTACGAGCAGTACTTC
TRBV5-1	TRBJ2-7	TRBD1	-	CASSSGQNTDEQYF	TGCGCCAGCAGCTCGGGACAGAACACCGACGAGCAGTACTTC
TRBV2	TRBJ1-5	-	once	CASSQMGPDQPQHF	TGTGCCAGCAGTCAAATGGGGCCCGATCAGCCCCAGCATTTT
TRBV6-5	TRBJ1-6	TRBD1	few	CASRQGLNSPLHF	TGTGCCAGCAGACAGGGGCTGAATTCACCCCTCCACTTT
TRBV2	TRBJ1-1	TRBD1	-	CASSQTGERAFF	TGTGCCAGCAGCCAAACAGGGGAGCGAGCTTTCTTT
TRBV19	TRBJ1-1	-	-	CASSMVTSNTEAFF	TGTGCCAGTAGTATGGTGACATCGAACACTGAAGCTTTCTTT
TRBV7-9	TRBJ1-1	-	-	CASSSRPGKTEAFF	TGTGCCAGCAGCTCCCGACCAGGGAAAACTGAAGCTTTCTTT
TRBV19	TRBJ2-3	-	-	CASRLEGFTDTQYF	TGTGCCAGTAGGTTGGAGGGCTTCACAGATACGCAGTATTTT
TRBV5-1	TRBJ1-2	-	-	CASRSRVDYGYTF	TGCGCCAGCAGATCCAGGGTTGACTATGGCTACACCTTC
TRBV18	TRBJ2-2	-	-	CASSPTWPTGELFF	TGTGCCAGCTCACCTACGTGGCCCACCGGGGAGCTGTTTTTT
TRBV27	TRBJ1-5	-	once	CASSPTGPPSNQPQHF	TGTGCCAGCAGTCCTACAGGCCCTCCAAGCAATCAGCCCCAGCATTTT
TRBV18	TRBJ1-2	TRBD1	-	CASSPGQDGYGYTF	TGTGCCAGCTCACCCGGACAGGACGGCTATGGCTACACCTTC
TRBV24-1	TRBJ2-6	TRBD1	-	CATSEGTGGANVLTF	TGTGCCACCAGTGAAGGGACAGGGGGGGCCAACGTCCTGACTTTC
TRBV6-1	TRBJ2-3	-	-	CASSEAQALTDTQYF	TGTGCCAGCAGTGAAGCGCAAGCCCTAACAGATACGCAGTATTTT
TRBV27	TRBJ1-6	-	once	CASSFDSSSPLHF	TGTGCCAGCAGTTTCGACTCCTCCTCACCCCTCCACTTT
TRBV6-5	TRBJ1-6	-	-	CASSFSRDSPLHF	TGTGCCAGCAGTTTCTCCAGGGATTCACCCCTCCACTTT
TRBV12-5	TRBJ2-5	-	-	CASGLEGVIETQYF	TGTGCTAGTGGTTTGGAGGGGGTTATAGAGACCCAGTACTTC
TRBV24-1	TRBJ1-4	-	-	CATSAGGTANEKLFF	TGTGCCACCAGTGCTGGGGGCACGGCTAATGAAAAACTGTTTTTT
TRBV24-1	TRBJ2-1	TRBD2	-	CATSGGLAGVSDEQFF	TGTGCCACCAGTGGGGGACTAGCGGGAGTCTCTGATGAGCAGTTCTTC
TRBV18	TRBJ2-5	TRBD2	-	CASSPRSVAGGPETQYF	TGTGCCAGCTCACCACGGTCGGTAGCGGGAGGGCCGGAGACCCAGTACTTC
TRBV18	TRBJ2-1	TRBD1	-	CASSPAGQGSSYNEQFF	TGTGCCAGCTCACCAGCCGGACAGGGAAGCTCCTACAATGAGCAGTTCTTC
TRBV21-1	TRBJ1-2	-	few	CASSKGCQGGRYGYTF	TGTGCCAGCAGCAAAGGATGTCAGGGCGGACGCTATGGCTACACCTTC
TRBV3-1/TRBV3-2	TRBJ1-5	TRBD1	-	CASSRGQADQPQHF	TGTGCCAGCAGCCGGGGACAGGCCGATCAGCCCCAGCATTTT
TRBV5-1	TRBJ2-3	TRBD2	-	CASSAGLAGASTDTQYF	TGCGCCAGCAGCGCCGGACTAGCGGGGGCTAGCACAGATACGCAGTATTTT
TRBV5-1	TRBJ2-1	TRBD2	once	CATSGGKYNEQFF	TGCGCCACCTCGGGGGGGAAGTACAATGAGCAGTTCTTC
TRBV28	TRBJ2-7	-	-	CASSFSYEQYF	TGTGCCAGCAGTTTCAGCTACGAGCAGTACTTC
TRBV12-2	TRBJ1-2	-	-	CARRGGLNYGYTF	TGTGCAAGGCGGGGAGGACTCAACTATGGCTACACCTTC
TRBV6-1	TRBJ2-7	-	-	CASSEVKGAYEQYF	TGTGCCAGCAGTGAAGTCAAGGGGGCCTACGAGCAGTACTTC
TRBV6-1	TRBJ2-7	-	-	CASSDLRGLSSYEQYF	TGTGCCAGCAGTGATTTGAGAGGACTTAGCTCCTACGAGCAGTACTTC
TRBV7-9	TRBJ2-7	-	once	CASSLGGQTYEQYF	TGTGCCAGCAGCTTAGGAGGACAGACCTACGAGCAGTACTTC
TRBV9	TRBJ2-4	TRBD1	-	CASSVAGGQPLNIQYF	TGTGCCAGCAGCGTAGCTGGGGGACAGCCGCTAAACATTCAGTACTTC
TRBV11-2	TRBJ2-2	-	-	CASSPDRSGTGELFF	TGTGCCAGCAGCCCAGACAGGAGCGGCACCGGGGAGCTGTTTTTT
TRBV27	TRBJ1-2	-	-	CASSLFQGPGYGYTF	TGTGCCAGCAGTTTATTTCAGGGCCCCGGCTATGGCTACACCTTC
TRBV7-9	TRBJ2-7	-	-	CASSRVAQGEQYF	TGTGCCAGCAGCCGCGTGGCTCAGGGTGAGCAGTACTTC
TRBV2	TRBJ1-1	TRBD1	-	CASSPRGQGANEAFF	TGTGCCAGCAGCCCCCGGGGACAGGGGGCCAATGAAGCTTTCTTT
TRBV10-3	TRBJ1-1	-	-	CAISEAGGAGNTEAFF	TGTGCCATCAGTGAAGCGGGGGGCGCAGGGAACACTGAAGCTTTCTTT
TRBV10-3	TRBJ1-1	TRBD1	-	CATRQGNTEAFF	TGTGCCACAAGACAGGGGAACACTGAAGCTTTCTTT
TRBV2	TRBJ1-2	-	-	CASRAWDGGTF	TGTGCCAGCAGGGCCTGGGACGGGGGCACCTTC